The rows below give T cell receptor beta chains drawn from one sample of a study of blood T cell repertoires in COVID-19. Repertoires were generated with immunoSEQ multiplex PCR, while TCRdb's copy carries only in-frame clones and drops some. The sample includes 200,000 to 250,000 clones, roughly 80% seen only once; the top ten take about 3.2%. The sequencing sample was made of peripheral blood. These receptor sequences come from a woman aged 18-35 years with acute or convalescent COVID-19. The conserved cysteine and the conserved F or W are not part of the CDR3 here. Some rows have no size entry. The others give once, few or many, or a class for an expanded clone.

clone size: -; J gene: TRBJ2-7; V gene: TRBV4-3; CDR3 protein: ASSQDFQAYEQY
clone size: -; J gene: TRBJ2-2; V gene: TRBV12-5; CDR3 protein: ASAGLSTGELF
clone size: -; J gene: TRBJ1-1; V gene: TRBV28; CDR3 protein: ASSFGGGVGTEAF
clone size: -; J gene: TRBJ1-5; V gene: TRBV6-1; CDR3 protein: ASSEAAGGRSSNQPQH
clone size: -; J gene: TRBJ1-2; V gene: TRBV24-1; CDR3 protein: ATSQGAGYGYT
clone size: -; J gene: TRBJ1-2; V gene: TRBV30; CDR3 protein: ARQDHYGYT
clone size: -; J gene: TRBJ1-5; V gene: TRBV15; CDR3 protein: ATSRNRAVGQPQH
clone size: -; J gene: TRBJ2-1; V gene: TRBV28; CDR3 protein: ASSSGLAGIHNEQF
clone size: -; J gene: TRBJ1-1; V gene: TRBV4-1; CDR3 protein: ASSQDGPFGGGQGGTEAF
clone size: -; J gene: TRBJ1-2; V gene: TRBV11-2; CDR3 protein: ASSSHTGYT
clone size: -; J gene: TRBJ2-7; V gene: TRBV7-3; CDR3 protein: ASSLNGGESYEQY
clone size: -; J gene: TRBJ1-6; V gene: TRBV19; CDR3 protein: ASSITAAGGDSPLH
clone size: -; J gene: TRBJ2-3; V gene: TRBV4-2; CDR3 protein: ASSQQGQGDTDTQY
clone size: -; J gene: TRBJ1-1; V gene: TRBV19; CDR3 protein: ASTPDRGLNTEAF
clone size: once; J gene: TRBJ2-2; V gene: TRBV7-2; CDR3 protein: ASSYGGGELF
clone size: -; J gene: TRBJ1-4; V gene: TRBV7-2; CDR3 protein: ASSLLPEANEKLF
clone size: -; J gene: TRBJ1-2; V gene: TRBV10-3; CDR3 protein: AIREQGNYT
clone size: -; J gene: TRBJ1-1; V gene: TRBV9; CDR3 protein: ASSTRDSPGNTEAF
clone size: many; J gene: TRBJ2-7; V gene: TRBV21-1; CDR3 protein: ASPHSGTLYEQY
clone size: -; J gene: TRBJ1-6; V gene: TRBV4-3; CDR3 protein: ASSQDLDSYSYNSPLH
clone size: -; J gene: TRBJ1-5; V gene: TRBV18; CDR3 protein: ASSPVGGENQPQH
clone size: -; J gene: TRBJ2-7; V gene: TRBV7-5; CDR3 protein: ARSLKMSGQRRYEQY
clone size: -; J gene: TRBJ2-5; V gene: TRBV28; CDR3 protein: ASSSHPPGGGETQY
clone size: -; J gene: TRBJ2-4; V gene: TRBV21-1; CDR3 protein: ASSNSTGGPNIQY
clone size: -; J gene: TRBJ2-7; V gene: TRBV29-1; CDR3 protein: SVEEELAGEQY
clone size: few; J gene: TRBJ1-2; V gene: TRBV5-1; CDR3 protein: ASSLGNRGMLDGYT
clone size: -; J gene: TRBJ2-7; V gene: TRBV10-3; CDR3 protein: ATQGAGGDEQY
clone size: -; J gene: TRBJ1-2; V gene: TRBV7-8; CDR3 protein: ASSFNRETYGYT
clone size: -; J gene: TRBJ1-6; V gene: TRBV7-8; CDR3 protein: ASSQAGTGWSPLH
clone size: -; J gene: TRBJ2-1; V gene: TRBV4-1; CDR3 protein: ASSQESVAGGNYNEQF
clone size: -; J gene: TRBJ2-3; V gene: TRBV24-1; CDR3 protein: ATRTGAAGGRGSSTDTQY
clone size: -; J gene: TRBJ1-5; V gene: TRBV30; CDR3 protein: AWGQGHQPQH
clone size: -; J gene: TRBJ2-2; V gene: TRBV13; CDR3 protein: ASSLGLGAGANTGELF
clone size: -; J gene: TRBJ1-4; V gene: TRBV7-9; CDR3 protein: ASSLKPHSDEKLF
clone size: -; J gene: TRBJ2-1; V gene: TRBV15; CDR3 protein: ATSRITSNKF
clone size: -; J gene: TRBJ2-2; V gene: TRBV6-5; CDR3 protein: ASREREGPGELF
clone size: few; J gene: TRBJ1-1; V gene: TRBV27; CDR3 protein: ASSSSFEAF
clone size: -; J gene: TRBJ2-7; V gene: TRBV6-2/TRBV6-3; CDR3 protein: ASSYRSGGSYEQY
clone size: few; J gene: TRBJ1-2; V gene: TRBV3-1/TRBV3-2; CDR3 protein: ASSHAQFYGYT
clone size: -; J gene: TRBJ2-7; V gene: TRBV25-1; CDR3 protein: ASPGRDWYDEQY
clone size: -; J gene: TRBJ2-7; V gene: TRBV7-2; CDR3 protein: ASSLANRGSDEQY